This T cell receptor delta chain was obtained from a study of γδ T cells in repeated Plasmodium falciparum infection. Study at large: Age- and gender-matched Australian children served as comparison for malaria-exposed Malian children. Timepoints: baseline, immediately before selected infections, and 21 days after every infection. Study outcomes and limitations: Waves of new clonotype selection appeared after repeated controlled infections in Vdelta2-negative, largely Vdelta1+, gammadelta T cells.

The CDR3 spans 22 residues. CDR1 is TSWWSYY and CDR2 is QGS in the germline V gene. Only a few counts were recorded for this clone. Its antigen remains unknown. One base away lies a much larger clone, so this may be a sequencing read error. At the DNA level, this CDR3 is encoded by other sequences in the same sample as well. TCRdb made new clone calls on the multiplex PCR reads using CATT. The sample has around 89,000 delta-chain clones; 1.4% to 1.5% are singletons. Gammadelta T cells were flow-sorted from PBMC into Vgamma9/Vdelta2+ and Vdelta2-negative populations for bulk analysis. The sequencing input was gamma-delta T cells from blood. This chain connects TRDV1 to TRDJ1; 9 bases are shared with TRDD3. This clonotype was sampled from a pool of human donors (malaria-infected and uninfected, not separated). The CDR3 DNA reads TGTGCCCTTGGGGAGAGTGCTCCTAGTGGACTGGGGGACACACCCAACACCGATAAACTCATCTTT. This encodes CALGESAPSGLGDTPNTDKLIF.